This paragraph reports one TCR beta chain. The data were taken from a study of blood T cell repertoires in COVID-19. Study-level background: Acute and convalescent COVID-19 samples came from the United States, Italy and Spain. Sample material is recorded as cDNA or gDNA derived from T cells, B-cell-depleted T cells, or PBMCs.

Clinical history as reported by participants underpinned cohort assignment. Authors' analysis steps: Amplification of reference gene primers provided the estimated nucleated cell counts. The method was immunoSEQ multiplex PCR; TCRdb's version includes in-frame clones alone and lacks a portion of them. V and J calls and clone size come straight from that table; D and trimming were deduced from the DNA. The sample yields hundreds of thousands of clones, 89% seen once. The germline V gene encodes CDR1 MDHEN and CDR2 SYDVKM. Trimming stripped 2 bases from V and 5 bases from J, with 10 bases between. The CDR3 has 14 amino acids.

The sequencing sample was made of PBMCs or T cells enriched from blood (not recorded which). This receptor was obtained from a woman between 35 and 50 years old who had recovered from COVID-19. The rearrangement joins TRBV28 to TRBJ1-5; D is possibly TRBD1 (5 bases). CDR3 protein: CASSLRGGDQPQHF. In nucleotides, the CDR3 is TGTGCCAGCAGTTTACGCGGGGGGGATCAGCCCCAGCATTTT.